These T cell receptor beta chains were read from a single sample in a study of blood T cell repertoires in COVID-19. Measured with immunoSEQ multiplex PCR; TCRdb has only the in-frame clones, and not every one. The table includes roughly 250,000 clones, about 90% detected once. The sequencing sample was made of PBMCs or T cells enriched from blood (not recorded which). These receptors came from a woman aged 25 to 39 with acute COVID-19. Each CDR3 is given with its conserved first and last residue. Each record gives: clone size, D gene, J gene, V gene, CDR3 DNA, CDR3 protein. The D gene is left open where the match is weak. Size is stated for part of the rows, as once, few or many counts, or as a class when the clone is expanded.

>NA|NA|TRBJ1-2|TRBV18
TGTGCCAGCTCAACCGGGGGAGGTAACTATGGCTACACCTTC
CASSTGGGNYGYTF
>once|TRBD1|TRBJ1-2|TRBV9
TGTGCCAGCAGCCTCCAGCCGGGACAGGGCTATGGCTACACCTTC
CASSLQPGQGYGYTF
>NA|TRBD2|TRBJ2-1|TRBV7-9
TGTGCCAGCAGCCACCCCGGGCTAGCGGGAGCTGAGCAGTTCTTC
CASSHPGLAGAEQFF
>NA|TRBD1|TRBJ2-3|TRBV18
TGTGCCAGCTCACCACAGGGGGCTGGCACAGATACGCAGTATTTT
CASSPQGAGTDTQYF
>NA|NA|TRBJ1-5|TRBV19
TGTGCCAGTAGTGTTGGTTTAGCTCAGCCCCAGCATTTT
CASSVGLAQPQHF
>NA|TRBD2|TRBJ2-5|TRBV7-2
TGTGCCAGCAGCATCGGGCTGGTGGGAGGGTCAGAGACCCAGTACTTC
CASSIGLVGGSETQYF
>NA|NA|TRBJ2-5|TRBV19
TGTGCCAGTAGTATAGATGGGTGGGCAGCAACCCAAGAGACCCAGTACTTC
CASSIDGWAATQETQYF
>NA|NA|TRBJ1-2|TRBV25-1
TGTGCCAGCAGTGGGGACTGGAACTATGGCTACACCTTC
CASSGDWNYGYTF
>NA|TRBD1|TRBJ1-1|TRBV4-1
TGCGCCAGCAGCAACCGGGACAGGGGGCTTTATGGTGAAGCTTTCTTT
CASSNRDRGLYGEAFF
>NA|TRBD2|TRBJ2-1|TRBV3-1/TRBV3-2
TGTGCCAGCAGCTTCGGACTAGCGGGGGGGTACAATGAGCAGTTCTTC
CASSFGLAGGYNEQFF
>NA|NA|TRBJ2-1|TRBV4-3
TGCGCCAGCAGCCAACGCCTTCACCGGGACTCCAAGGACAATGAGCAGTTCTTC
CASSQRLHRDSKDNEQFF
>NA|NA|TRBJ2-7|TRBV12-3/TRBV12-4
TGTGCCAGCAGTTTTCGAGACGAGCAGTACTTC
CASSFRDEQYF
>NA|TRBD2|TRBJ2-7|TRBV27
TGTGCCAGCAGTTTATCGTTACTAGCGGGGGCCTACGAGCAGTACTTC
CASSLSLLAGAYEQYF
>NA|NA|TRBJ1-6|TRBV6-1
TGTGCCAGCAGTGAATTCCTGGGCTTAGAGTCACCCCTCCACTTT
CASSEFLGLESPLHF
>NA|TRBD1|TRBJ2-1|TRBV11-3
TGTGCCAGCTCGGGACAGGGAGGGGTTAATGAGCAGTTCTTC
CASSGQGGVNEQFF
>NA|NA|TRBJ1-3|TRBV5-8
TGTGCCAGCAGCCCAGTCAGATCCTCTGGAAACACCATATATTTT
CASSPVRSSGNTIYF
>NA|NA|TRBJ1-5|TRBV11-2
TGTGCCAGCAGCTTAGAAGGAGGGGAGGGTCAGCCCCAGCATTTT
CASSLEGGEGQPQHF
>NA|NA|TRBJ1-4|TRBV9
TGTGCCAGCAGCGGTCTTAATGAAAAACTGTTTTTT
CASSGLNEKLFF
>NA|NA|TRBJ2-1|TRBV4-2
TGTGCCAGCAGCCAAGAGACTCCCACCTACAATGAGCAGTTCTTC
CASSQETPTYNEQFF
>once|NA|TRBJ1-2|TRBV7-9
TGTGCCAGCAGCTTGACAGACTATGGCTACACCTTC
CASSLTDYGYTF
>NA|NA|TRBJ2-7|TRBV19
TGTGCCAGTAGTATATCGACAGGAAAGACCTACGAGCAGTACTTC
CASSISTGKTYEQYF
>NA|NA|TRBJ2-6|TRBV19
TGTGCCAGTAGTCCCGACAGCTCTGGGGCCAACGTCCTGACTTTC
CASSPDSSGANVLTF
>NA|NA|TRBJ1-3|TRBV5-6
TGTGCCAGCAGCTTGTCCGACGGGATCTCTGGAAACACCATATATTTT
CASSLSDGISGNTIYF
>NA|NA|TRBJ2-3|TRBV28
TGTGCCAGCAGTTTTGGTACGGAGAGCACAGATACGCAGTATTTT
CASSFGTESTDTQYF
>NA|NA|TRBJ2-7|TRBV29-1
TGCAGCGTTGAAGTTGCGGCAGGGGACTCCTACGAGCAGTACTTC
CSVEVAAGDSYEQYF
>few|NA|TRBJ1-1|TRBV24-1
TGTGCCACCAGTGACGTGCAGGCCATGAACACTGAAGCTTTCTTT
CATSDVQAMNTEAFF
>NA|TRBD1|TRBJ1-2|TRBV29-1
TGCAGCGCCACAGGGGCGCCTAACTATGGCTACACCTTC
CSATGAPNYGYTF
>NA|NA|TRBJ1-2|TRBV7-9
TGTGCCAGCAGTCCCTCACATATGACTAACTATGGCTACACCTTC
CASSPSHMTNYGYTF
>once|TRBD2|TRBJ2-1|TRBV7-3
TGTGCCAGCAGCTTAACTTCGACTAGCGGGGGGTACAATGAGCAGTTCTTC
CASSLTSTSGGYNEQFF
>NA|NA|TRBJ2-5|TRBV12-3/TRBV12-4
TGTGCCAGCCGGTTAGACTTACAAGAGACCCAGTACTTC
CASRLDLQETQYF
>once|NA|TRBJ2-2|TRBV3-1/TRBV3-2
TGTGCCAGCAGCCAACGGAATAGCCCCACCGGGGAGCTGTTTTTT
CASSQRNSPTGELFF
>NA|NA|TRBJ1-4|TRBV28
TGTGCCAGCAGCCCCACAGTTCCTAATGAAAAACTGTTTTTT
CASSPTVPNEKLFF
>NA|NA|TRBJ2-7|TRBV2
TGTGCCAGCAGTGAGGGGCCGGGCTCCTACGAGCAGTACTTC
CASSEGPGSYEQYF
>NA|NA|TRBJ1-1|TRBV15
TGTGCCACCAGCAGAGTTGTCGGGAGGGGGAGCACTGAAGCTTTCTTT
CATSRVVGRGSTEAFF
>NA|NA|TRBJ2-2|TRBV18
TGTGCCAGCTCACCACTCACGTCGCGGGGGAACACCGGGGAGCTGTTTTTT
CASSPLTSRGNTGELFF
>few|NA|TRBJ1-1|TRBV6-5
TGTGCCAGCAGCGCCGGGGGGGCCACTGAAGCTTTCTTT
CASSAGGATEAFF
>NA|TRBD1|TRBJ2-1|TRBV16
TGTGCCAGCAGCCATCCGGGGGACAGGGCTAGGAATGAGCAGTTCTTC
CASSHPGDRARNEQFF
>NA|TRBD2|TRBJ2-7|TRBV6-5
TGTGCCAGCAGTTGGAGCGGGGGGGCGCTCGAGCAGTACTTC
CASSWSGGALEQYF